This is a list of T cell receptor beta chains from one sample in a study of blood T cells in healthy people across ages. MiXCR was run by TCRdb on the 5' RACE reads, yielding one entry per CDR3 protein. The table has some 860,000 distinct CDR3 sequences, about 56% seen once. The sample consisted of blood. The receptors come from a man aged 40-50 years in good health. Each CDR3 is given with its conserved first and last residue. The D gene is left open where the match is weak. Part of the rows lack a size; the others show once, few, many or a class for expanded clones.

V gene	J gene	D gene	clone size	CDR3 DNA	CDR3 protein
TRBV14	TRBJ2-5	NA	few	TGTGCCAGCAGCCAAGATTACCGGCAACAAGAGACCCAGTACTTC	CASSQDYRQQETQYF
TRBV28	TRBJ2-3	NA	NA	TGTGCCAGCAGTTTTCTCCAGGGTGGTACAGATACGCAGTATTTT	CASSFLQGGTDTQYF
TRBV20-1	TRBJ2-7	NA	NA	TGCAGTGCCAGGACAGCCAGCTCCTACGAGCAGTACTTC	CSARTASSYEQYF
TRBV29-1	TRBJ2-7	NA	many	TGCAGCGTACAGGAGCCCCCCTACGAGCAGTACTTC	CSVQEPPYEQYF
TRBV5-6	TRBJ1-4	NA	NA	TGTGCCAGCAGCTTAGTTGGGGGTGTAGAAGAAAAACTGTTTTTT	CASSLVGGVEEKLFF
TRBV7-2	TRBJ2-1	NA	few	TGTGCCAGCAGCACCGACCAGGGAACCTACAATGAGCAGTTCTTC	CASSTDQGTYNEQFF
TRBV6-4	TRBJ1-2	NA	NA	TGTGCCAGCAGCCCCTCGGATGGCTACTATGGCTACACCTTC	CASSPSDGYYGYTF
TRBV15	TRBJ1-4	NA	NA	TGTGCCACCAGCTCTCCCCGCGGGCAAAGGGAGGAAAAACTGTTTTTT	CATSSPRGQREEKLFF
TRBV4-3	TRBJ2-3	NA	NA	TGCGCCAGCAGCCGAGACGGAGTGGGCGGCACAGATACGCAGTATTTT	CASSRDGVGGTDTQYF
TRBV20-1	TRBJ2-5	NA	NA	TGCAGTGCTAGCCCAGTGATAGGCTTCAACAATGAGCAGTACTTC	CSASPVIGFNNEQYF
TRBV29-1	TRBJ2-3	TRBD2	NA	TGCAGCGTTGAAGATCCCCGACATAGCGGGAGCCCCGATACGCAGTATTTT	CSVEDPRHSGSPDTQYF
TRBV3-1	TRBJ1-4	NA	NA	TGTGCCAGCAGCCCCACTCCGAGAGCAACTAATGAAAAACTGTTTTTT	CASSPTPRATNEKLFF
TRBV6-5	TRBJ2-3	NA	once	TGTGCCAGCTCCCAACCCGTTGGGGTCGGAACAGATACGCAGTATTTT	CASSQPVGVGTDTQYF
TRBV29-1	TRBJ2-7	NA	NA	TGCAGCGGTGGCCGAGCTGGGGGGAACGAGCAGTACTTC	CSGGRAGGNEQYF
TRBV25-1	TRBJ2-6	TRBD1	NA	TGTGCCAGCAGTGATAGGGGGACAGGAGCTCGCTCTGGGGCCAACGTCCCGACTTTC	CASSDRGTGARSGANVPTF
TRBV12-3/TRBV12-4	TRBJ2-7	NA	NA	TGTGCCAGCAGTTTAGCGGGCGGGACACACCAATTATTAACCTACGAGCAGTACTTC	CASSLAGGTHQLLTYEQYF
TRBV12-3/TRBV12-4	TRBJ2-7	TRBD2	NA	TGTGCCAGCAGTTTGCGGGGGGGAGCCTACGAGCAGTACTTC	CASSLRGGAYEQYF
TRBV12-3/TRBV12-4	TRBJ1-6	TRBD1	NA	TGTGCCAGTCACAGGGGGTCTAATTCACCCCTCCACTTT	CASHRGSNSPLHF